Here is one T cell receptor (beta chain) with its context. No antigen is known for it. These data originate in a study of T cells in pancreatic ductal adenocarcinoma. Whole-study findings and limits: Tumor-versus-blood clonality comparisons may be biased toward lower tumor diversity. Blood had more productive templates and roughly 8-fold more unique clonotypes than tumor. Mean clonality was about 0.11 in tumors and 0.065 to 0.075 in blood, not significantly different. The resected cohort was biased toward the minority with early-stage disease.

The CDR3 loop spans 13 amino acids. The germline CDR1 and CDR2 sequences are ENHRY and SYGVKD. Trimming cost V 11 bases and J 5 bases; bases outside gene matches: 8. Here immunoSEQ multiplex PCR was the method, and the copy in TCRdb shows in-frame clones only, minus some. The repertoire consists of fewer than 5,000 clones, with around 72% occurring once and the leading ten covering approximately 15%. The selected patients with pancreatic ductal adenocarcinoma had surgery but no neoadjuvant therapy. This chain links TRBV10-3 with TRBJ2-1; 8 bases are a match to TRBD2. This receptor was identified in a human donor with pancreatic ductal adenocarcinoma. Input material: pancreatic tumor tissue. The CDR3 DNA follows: TGTGCCGTACGGGGGGGCGTCGACAATGAGCAGTTCTTC. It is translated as CAVRGGVDNEQFF.